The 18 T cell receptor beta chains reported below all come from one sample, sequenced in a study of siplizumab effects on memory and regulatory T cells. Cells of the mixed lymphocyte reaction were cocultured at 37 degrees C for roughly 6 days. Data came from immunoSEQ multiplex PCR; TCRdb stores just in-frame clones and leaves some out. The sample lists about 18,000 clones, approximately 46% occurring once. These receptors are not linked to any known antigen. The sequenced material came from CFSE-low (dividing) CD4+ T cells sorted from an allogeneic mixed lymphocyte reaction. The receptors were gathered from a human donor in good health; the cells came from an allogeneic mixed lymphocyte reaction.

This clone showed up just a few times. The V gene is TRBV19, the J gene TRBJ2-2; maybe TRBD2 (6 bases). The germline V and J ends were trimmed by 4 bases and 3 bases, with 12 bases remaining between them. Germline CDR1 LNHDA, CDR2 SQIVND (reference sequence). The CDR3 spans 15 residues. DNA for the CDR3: TGTGCCAGTAGTAGGCGGGACGGATACACCGGGGAGCTGTTTTTT. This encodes CASSRRDGYTGELFF.

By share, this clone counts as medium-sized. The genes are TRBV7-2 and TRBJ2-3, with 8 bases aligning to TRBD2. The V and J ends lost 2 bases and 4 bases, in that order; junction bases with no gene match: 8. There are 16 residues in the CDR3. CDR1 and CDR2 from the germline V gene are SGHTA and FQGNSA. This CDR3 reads CASSLNAGGVADTQYF. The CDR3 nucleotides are TGTGCCAGCAGCTTAAATGCCGGGGGGGTGGCAGATACGCAGTATTTT.

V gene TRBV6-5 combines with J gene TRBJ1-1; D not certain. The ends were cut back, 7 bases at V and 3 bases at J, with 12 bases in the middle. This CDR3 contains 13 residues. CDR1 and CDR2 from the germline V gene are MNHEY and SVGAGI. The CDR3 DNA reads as TGTGCCAGCATTACACCCAGTTACACTGAAGCTTTCTTT. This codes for CASITPSYTEAFF.

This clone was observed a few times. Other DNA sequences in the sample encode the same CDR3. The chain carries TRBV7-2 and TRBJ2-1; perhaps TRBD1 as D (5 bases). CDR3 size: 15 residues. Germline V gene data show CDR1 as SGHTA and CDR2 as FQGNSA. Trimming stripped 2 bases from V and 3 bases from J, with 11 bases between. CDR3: CASSLRGAYYNEQFF. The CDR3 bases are TGTGCCAGCAGCTTACGTGGGGCATACTACAATGAGCAGTTCTTC.

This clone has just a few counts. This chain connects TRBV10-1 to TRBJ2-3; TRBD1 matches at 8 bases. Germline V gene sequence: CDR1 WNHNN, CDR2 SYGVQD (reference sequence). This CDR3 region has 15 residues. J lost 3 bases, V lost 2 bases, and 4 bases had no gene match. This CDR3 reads CASSEGQGGTDTQYF. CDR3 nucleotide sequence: TGCGCCAGCAGTGAGGGACAGGGTGGGACAGATACGCAGTATTTT.

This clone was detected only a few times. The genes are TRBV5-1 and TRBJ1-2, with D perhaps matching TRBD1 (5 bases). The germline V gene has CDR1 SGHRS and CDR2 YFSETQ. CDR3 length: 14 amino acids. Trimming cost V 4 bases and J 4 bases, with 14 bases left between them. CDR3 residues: CASSTWDQGYGYTF. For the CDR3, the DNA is TGCGCCAGCAGCACTTGGGACCAGGGCTATGGCTACACCTTC.

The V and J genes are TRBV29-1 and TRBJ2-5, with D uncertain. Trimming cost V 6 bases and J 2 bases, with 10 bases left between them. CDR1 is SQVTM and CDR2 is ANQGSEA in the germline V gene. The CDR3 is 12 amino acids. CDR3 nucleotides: TGCAGCGTCGCGGACGCACAAGAGACCCAGTACTTC. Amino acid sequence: CSVADAQETQYF.

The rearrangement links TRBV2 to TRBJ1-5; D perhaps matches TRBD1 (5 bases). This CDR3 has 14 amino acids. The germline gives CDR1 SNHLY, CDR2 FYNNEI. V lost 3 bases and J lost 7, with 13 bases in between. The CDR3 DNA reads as TGTGCCAGCAGTGAGTTTCGGCGGGGCCAGCCCCAGCATTTT. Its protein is CASSEFRRGQPQHF.

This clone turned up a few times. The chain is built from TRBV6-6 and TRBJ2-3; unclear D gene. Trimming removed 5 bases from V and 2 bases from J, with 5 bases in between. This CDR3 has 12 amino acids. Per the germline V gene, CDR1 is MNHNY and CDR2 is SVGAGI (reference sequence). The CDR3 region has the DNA TGTGCCAGCAGTCCCAACACAGATACGCAGTATTTT. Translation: CASSPNTDTQYF.

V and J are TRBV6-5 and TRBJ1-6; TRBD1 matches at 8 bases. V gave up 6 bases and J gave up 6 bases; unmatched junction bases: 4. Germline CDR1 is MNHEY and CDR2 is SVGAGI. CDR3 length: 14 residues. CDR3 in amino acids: CASSGTGGNSPLHF. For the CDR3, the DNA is TGTGCCAGCAGCGGAACAGGGGGTAATTCACCCCTCCACTTT.

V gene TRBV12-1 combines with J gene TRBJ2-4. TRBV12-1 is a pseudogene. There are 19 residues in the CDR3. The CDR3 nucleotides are TGTGCCAGCAGCTCCGTTTCCCCCTTTTTCCGATCGGACCCCTTCATTCAGTACTTC. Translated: CASSSVSPFFRSDPFIQYF.

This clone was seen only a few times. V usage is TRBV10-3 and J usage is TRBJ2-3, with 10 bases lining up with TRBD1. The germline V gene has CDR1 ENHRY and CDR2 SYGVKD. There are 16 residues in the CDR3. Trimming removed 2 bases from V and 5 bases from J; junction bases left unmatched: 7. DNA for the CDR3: TGTGCCATCAGTGAGCTCTCGACAGGGGGCAAAGATACGCAGTATTTT. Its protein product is CAISELSTGGKDTQYF.

The CDR3 DNA follows: TGTGCCTGGAGCCAGAACGGGCCTAATAGAAACACCATATATTTT. This codes for CAWSQNGPNRNTIYF. This chain joins TRBV30 and TRBJ1-3; no clear D. The CDR3 has 15 residues. V lost 3 bases and J lost 5, with 17 bases in between. Germline loops: CDR1 GTSNPN, CDR2 SVGIG (reference sequence).

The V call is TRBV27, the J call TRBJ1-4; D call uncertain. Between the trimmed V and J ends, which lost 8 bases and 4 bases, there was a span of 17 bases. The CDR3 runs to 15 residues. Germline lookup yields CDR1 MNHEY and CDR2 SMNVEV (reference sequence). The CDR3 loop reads CASREAGAGNEKLFF. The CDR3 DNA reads TGTGCCAGCCGAGAAGCCGGTGCGGGTAATGAAAAACTGTTTTTT.

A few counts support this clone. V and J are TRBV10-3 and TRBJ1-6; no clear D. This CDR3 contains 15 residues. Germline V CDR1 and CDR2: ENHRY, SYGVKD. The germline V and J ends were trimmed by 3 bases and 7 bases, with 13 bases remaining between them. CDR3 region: CAISDHGPPNSPLHF. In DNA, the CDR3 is TGTGCCATCAGTGACCACGGGCCGCCAAATTCACCCCTCCACTTT.

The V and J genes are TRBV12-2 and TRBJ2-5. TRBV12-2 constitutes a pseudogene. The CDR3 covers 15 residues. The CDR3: CASQSGAGWQETQYF. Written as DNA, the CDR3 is TGTGCAAGTCAATCCGGGGCTGGGTGGCAAGAGACCCAGTACTTC.

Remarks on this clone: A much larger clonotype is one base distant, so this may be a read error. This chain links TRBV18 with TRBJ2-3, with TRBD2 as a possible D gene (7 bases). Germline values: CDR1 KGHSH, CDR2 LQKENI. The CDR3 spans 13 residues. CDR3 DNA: TGTGCCGGCTCCCCCGGGGGGCCAGATACGCAGTATTTT. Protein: CAGSPGGPDTQYF.

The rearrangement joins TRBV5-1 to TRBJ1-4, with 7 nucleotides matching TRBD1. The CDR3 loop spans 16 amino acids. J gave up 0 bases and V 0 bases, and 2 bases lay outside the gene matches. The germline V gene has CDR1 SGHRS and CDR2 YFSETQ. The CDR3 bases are TGCGCCAGCAGCTTGGACAGGGGCGCAACTAATGAAAAACTGTTTTTT. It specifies CASSLDRGATNEKLFF.